This T cell receptor beta chain is drawn from a study of T-cell memory formation after mild COVID-19. Study background: TCR clusters showed largely donor specificity. Study-wide findings and caveats: For contracting clones, CD4+ ones sat mainly in CM and EM, CD8+ in EMRA. Whether second-wave clones peaking at day 37 were SARS-CoV-2 specific went unconfirmed.

TCRdb used MiXCR to reprocess the 5' RACE reads, holding one entry per CDR3 protein. The table shows 290,000 or so distinct CDR3 sequences, with roughly a fifth occurring only once. The CDR3 covers 15 residues. Germline CDR1 reads LGHDT; CDR2 reads YNNKEL (reference sequence). The germline V and J ends were trimmed by 4 bases and 2 bases, with 14 bases remaining between them. This clonotype was seen a few times. Its antigen is still unknown. The source is a man between 18 and 35 years old who had mild COVID-19 (a few samples of this study predate the infection). Cell type and time point are not known. The sequencing input was PBMCs or a T cell subset sorted from them (not recorded which). The chain is built from TRBV3-1 and TRBJ2-5; possibly TRBD2 for D (5 bases). The CDR3 coding sequence is TGTGCCAGCAGCCCGAGACTATCCACACAAGAGACCCAGTACTTC. This gives the protein CASSPRLSTQETQYF.